Below, 15 T cell receptor beta chains from the same sample are listed, as sequenced in a study of cytomegalovirus exposure and HLA in healthy donors. Amplification used 60 Vbeta primers and 13 Jbeta primers. Measured with immunoSEQ multiplex PCR; TCRdb has only the in-frame clones, and not every one. This table holds fewer than 90,000 clones, 75% to 90% found once. What was sequenced was PBMCs. The receptor source for this set is a human donor in good health.

The chain is built from TRBV29-1 and TRBJ2-7; 12 bases align to TRBD2. The CDR3 runs 14 residues. The ends lost 6 bases at V and 2 bases at J; junction bases unmatched: 5. Germline V lookup: CDR1 SQVTM, CDR2 ANQGSEA. CDR3 DNA sequence: TGCAGCGTGGATACTAGCGGGGGGCCCTACGAGCAGTACTTC. This gives the protein CSVDTSGGPYEQYF.

The chain is built from TRBV5-6 and TRBJ1-4, with unresolved D. This CDR3 is 15 amino acids long. Germline-derived CDR1 and CDR2 are SGHDT and YYEEEE. Trimming took off 0 bases at V and 4 bases at J, with 10 bases between the two ends. DNA of the CDR3: TGTGCCAGCAGCTTGGCGGGTGGAGTTAATGAAAAACTGTTTTTT. Protein product: CASSLAGGVNEKLFF.

V is TRBV6-5 and J is TRBJ1-5; TRBD1 might be the D (5 bases). The CDR3 runs 13 residues. Trimming removed 4 bases from V and 5 bases from J, with 9 bases in between. Germline values: CDR1 MNHEY, CDR2 SVGAGI. The CDR3 DNA reads TGTGCCAGCAGTTCCGACAGCGATCAGCCCCAGCATTTT. Protein: CASSSDSDQPQHF.

The rearrangement uses TRBV19 and TRBJ2-7, with a possible D match to TRBD2 (5 bases). V was trimmed by 6 bases and J by 6 bases, leaving 15 bases between them. Germline V CDR1 and CDR2: LNHDA, SQIVND (reference sequence). This CDR3 is 13 amino acids long. CDR3 amino acids: CASSPEARGEQYF. DNA for the CDR3: TGTGCCAGTAGCCCCGAGGCCCGGGGCGAGCAGTACTTC. The full variable domain, completed using reference TRBV19 and TRBJ2-7, is DGGITQSPKYLFRKEGQNVTLSCEQNLNHDAMYWYRQDPGQGLRLIYYSQIVNDFQKGDIAEGYSVSREKKESFPLTVTSAQKNPTAFYLCASSPEARGEQYFGPGTRLTVT.

The V and J genes are TRBV19 and TRBJ2-1, with no clear D. Germline loops: CDR1 LNHDA, CDR2 SQIVND (reference sequence). The V end lost 6 bases, the J end lost 8 bases, and 17 bases lay between the germline ends. This CDR3 has 14 amino acids. The CDR3 DNA reads as TGTGCCAGTAGGACTCGAGGTTCCCGGGATGAGCAGTTCTTC. Protein sequence: CASRTRGSRDEQFF.

This clone was seen only a few times. V is TRBV9 and J is TRBJ2-6; 7 positions match TRBD2. Germline-derived CDR1 and CDR2 are SGDLS and YYNGEE. The CDR3 totals 16 residues. V lost 4 bases to trimming and J lost 0 bases; unmatched junction nucleotides: 4. CDR3 nucleotides: TGTGCCAGCAGCATGGGGGGGGGCTCTGGGGCCAACGTCCTGACTTTC. Its translation: CASSMGGGSGANVLTF.

The CDR3 DNA is TGTGCCAGCAGCCGGACTAGCGGGATCGACGAGCAGTACTTC. Residues: CASSRTSGIDEQYF. The rearrangement links TRBV13 to TRBJ2-7; 12 positions agree with TRBD2. V shed 5 bases, J shed 5 bases, and the junction held 4 bases outside the gene matches. The CDR3 is 14 amino acids. The germline V gene encodes CDR1 PRHDT and CDR2 FYEKMQ (reference sequence).

This clone was observed a few times. This chain uses TRBV5-1 with TRBJ1-3; 8 bases agree with TRBD1. V shed 4 bases and J 1 base; nucleotides not matched to a gene: 10. The CDR3 runs 17 residues. The germline CDR1 and CDR2 sequences are SGHRS and YFSETQ. The CDR3 sequence is CASSPNRGRMSGNTIYF. DNA of the CDR3: TGCGCCAGCAGCCCCAACAGGGGGAGAATGTCTGGAAACACCATATATTTT. Full variable domain (outside the CDR3, taken from reference TRBV5-1 and TRBJ1-3): KAGVTQTPRYLIKTRGQQVTLSCSPISGHRSVSWYQQTPGQGLQFLFEYFSETQRNKGNFPGRFSGRQFSNSRSEMNVSTLELGDSALYLCASSPNRGRMSGNTIYFGEGSWLTVV.

The chain links TRBV9 to TRBJ2-7, with 8 bases identical to TRBD1. The CDR3 covers 15 residues. CDR1 and CDR2 from the germline V gene are SGDLS and YYNGEE. Trimming at V came to 0 bases and at J to 3 bases, leaving 5 bases not matched to a gene. The CDR3: CASSVGRGQIYEQYF. CDR3 nucleotide sequence: TGTGCCAGCAGCGTAGGCAGGGGGCAGATCTACGAGCAGTACTTC.

The rearrangement uses TRBV2 and TRBJ2-7; D perhaps matches TRBD1 (7 bases). The CDR3 loop spans 14 amino acids. The V end lost 6 bases, the J end lost 3 bases, and 15 bases lay between the germline ends. CDR1 is SNHLY and CDR2 is FYNNEI in the germline V gene. CDR3 sequence: CASRRDRSYYEQYF. The DNA for the CDR3 is TGTGCCAGCAGGCGGGACAGATCTTACTACGAGCAGTACTTC.

This sequence joins TRBV27 and TRBJ1-6; maybe TRBD1 (6 bases). The germline V and J ends were trimmed by 3 bases and 13 bases, with 16 bases remaining between them. The germline V gene encodes CDR1 MNHEY and CDR2 SMNVEV (reference sequence). This CDR3 has 14 amino acids. The CDR3 coding sequence is TGTGCCAGCAGTTTCCGAGGACAGTCCGTCCCCCTCCACTTT. Translated, it gives CASSFRGQSVPLHF.

The V and J genes are TRBV2 and TRBJ2-5; D might be TRBD2 (6 bases). CDR3 length equals 14 residues. Germline CDR1 and CDR2: SNHLY and FYNNEI. Trimming took 5 bases from V and 4 from J, leaving 14 bases between them. The CDR3: CASSQTGGAETQYF. CDR3 bases: TGTGCCAGCAGTCAGACTGGCGGGGCAGAGACCCAGTACTTC.

In its sample, this clone was seen a few times. The chain recombines TRBV14 with TRBJ2-7; 7 nucleotides align to TRBD1. The CDR3 is made up of 15 amino acids. Germline CDR1 is SGHDN and CDR2 is FVKESK. The ends lost 6 bases at V and 0 bases at J; junction bases unmatched: 8. CDR3 sequence: CASREGASSSYEQYF. CDR3 nucleotide sequence: TGTGCCAGCAGAGAGGGGGCTTCTAGCTCCTACGAGCAGTACTTC.

The chain uses TRBV11-2 and TRBJ2-3; the match to TRBD2 covers 10 bases. Germline trimming cut 0 bases from V and 4 bases from J; bases unmatched to any gene: 7. This CDR3 comprises 17 residues. Germline V gene lookup returns CDR1 SGHAT and CDR2 FQNNGV. Here the CDR3 DNA reads TGTGCCAGCAGCTTAGATCACCGGCTAGCGGGGGCAGATACGCAGTATTTT. Protein: CASSLDHRLAGADTQYF.

In DNA, the CDR3 is TGTGCCAGCAGCTTAAAGGGGGGACAGGGTCAGTTCTTC. This encodes CASSLKGGQGQFF. This sequence joins TRBV7-2 and TRBJ2-1; 9 bases agree with TRBD1. From germline, CDR1 is SGHTA and CDR2 FQGNSA. The CDR3 runs 13 residues. V gave up 2 bases and J gave up 13 bases; unmatched junction bases: 6.